The 25 T cell receptor beta chains below were found in one sample sequenced in a study of T cells in Graves' hyperthyroidism and ophthalmopathy. The TCR beta CDR3 regions underwent amplification using RNA transcripts as the source. First-round RT-PCR targeting the TCR CDR3 was performed with the HTBI primer set. TCRdb re-derived calls from the multiplex PCR reads in MiXCR, one entry per CDR3 protein. Of over 200,000 distinct CDR3 sequences listed, about 15% were seen once; the top ten hold 13%. Material: blood. All receptors derive from a woman aged 35 to 49 with Graves' hyperthyroidism that later progressed to Graves' ophthalmopathy.

This clonotype was detected many times. The rearrangement uses TRBV15 and TRBJ2-3; D gene ambiguous. Trimming left V 1 base short and J 3 bases short, with 8 bases between. This CDR3 spans 14 amino acids. CDR1 and CDR2 from the germline V gene are LNHNV and YYDKDF (reference sequence). The CDR3: CATSRVEWTDTQYF. For the CDR3, the DNA is TGTGCCACCAGCAGAGTAGAGTGGACAGATACGCAGTATTTT. The entire variable domain, with the rest obtained from reference TRBV15 and TRBJ2-3, is as follows: DAMVIQNPRYQVTQFGKPVTLSCSQTLNHNVMYWYQQKSSQAPKLLFHYYDKDFNNEADTPDNFQSRRPNTSFCFLDIRSPGLGDTAMYLCATSRVEWTDTQYFGPGTRLTVL.

This clonotype was seen at least ten times. This rearrangement joins TRBV5-1 to TRBJ2-1; D gene ambiguous. CDR1 is SGHRS and CDR2 is YFSETQ in the germline V gene. CDR3 length: 16 residues. V shed 5 bases and J shed 5 bases, with 20 bases lying between them. This CDR3 reads CASSPYPAALNNEQFF. CDR3 nucleotide sequence: TGCGCCAGCAGTCCTTACCCAGCCGCCCTTAACAATGAGCAGTTCTTC.

In its sample, this clonotype was seen a few times. This sequence joins TRBV30 and TRBJ2-3; maybe TRBD1 (5 bases). The CDR3 loop spans 14 amino acids. V gave up 3 bases and J gave up 0 bases, with 10 bases separating them. The germline V gene encodes CDR1 GTSNPN and CDR2 SVGIG (reference sequence). DNA for the CDR3: TGTGCCTGGAGCGCAGGGTCTAGCACAGATACGCAGTATTTT. This codes for CAWSAGSSTDTQYF.

This clonotype was observed many times. The rearrangement uses TRBV12-3 or TRBV12-4 and TRBJ1-5; D gene uncertain. V was cut by 6 bases and J by 5 bases, with 11 bases left in between. CDR3 length equals 13 residues. Here the CDR3 reads CASSTMQDQPQHF. CDR3 DNA sequence: TGTGCCAGCAGCACCATGCAAGATCAGCCCCAGCATTTT.

This clonotype came up a few times. This sequence may be a read error, since a much larger clone differs from it by one base. CDR3 region: CAWGVQDRFNSPLHF. The CDR3 nucleotides read TGTGCCTGGGGTGTACAGGACAGGTTTAATTCACCCCTCCACTTT. The rearrangement links TRBV30 to TRBJ1-6, with TRBD1 matching 7 bases. The CDR3 loop spans 15 amino acids. Germline CDR1 and CDR2: GTSNPN and SVGIG (reference sequence).

This clonotype has ten or more counts. The chain links TRBV19 to TRBJ2-1; D remains ambiguous. Germline V lookup: CDR1 LNHDA, CDR2 SQIVND (reference sequence). The CDR3 runs to 15 residues. Trimming shortened V by 3 bases and J by 4 bases, and 13 bases separated the two germline ends. CDR3 DNA sequence: TGTGCCAGTAGTATCCTCAGATTGGGTTACAATGAGCAGTTCTTC. It specifies CASSILRLGYNEQFF. The full variable domain, in which reference TRBV19 and TRBJ2-1 provide the parts outside the CDR3, is DGGITQSPKYLFRKEGQNVTLSCEQNLNHDAMYWYRQDPGQGLRLIYYSQIVNDFQKGDIAEGYSVSREKKESFPLTVTSAQKNPTAFYLCASSILRLGYNEQFFGPGTRLTVL.

This clonotype was observed many times. V and J are TRBV10-3 and TRBJ2-5; 9 positions agree with TRBD2. With 7 bases clipped from V and 5 bases from J, the junction kept 11 bases outside the gene matches. The CDR3 is made up of 15 amino acids. In germline, CDR1 is ENHRY, CDR2 SYGVKD. CDR3 protein: CAIKGGRANLETQYF. The CDR3 nucleotides read TGTGCCATCAAGGGCGGGAGGGCCAATCTCGAGACCCAGTACTTC.

This clonotype was seen at least ten times. This chain uses TRBV28 with TRBJ2-1, with TRBD2 identical over 7 bases. The CDR3 is 15 residues long. J gave up 0 bases and V 7 bases, and 6 bases lay outside the gene matches. From germline, CDR1 is MDHEN and CDR2 SYDVKM. CDR3 amino acids: CASTLGGSSYNEQFF. The CDR3 nucleotides read TGTGCCAGCACCTTAGGCGGGAGCTCCTACAATGAGCAGTTCTTC.

This clonotype was seen at least ten times. V gene TRBV7-9 combines with J gene TRBJ2-1, with D possibly matching TRBD1 (5 bases). V was cut by 7 bases and J by 5 bases, with 15 bases left in between. The CDR3 loop spans 14 amino acids. Germline loops: CDR1 SEHNR, CDR2 FQNEAQ (reference sequence). The CDR3 reads CASNGQGHNNEQFF. The CDR3 DNA follows: TGTGCCAGCAATGGACAAGGGCACAACAATGAGCAGTTCTTC.

The chain recombines TRBV11-2 with TRBJ1-2; the D is unclear. Germline values: CDR1 SGHAT, CDR2 FQNNGV. V was trimmed by 4 bases and J by 6 bases, leaving 15 bases between them. This CDR3 has 14 residues. The CDR3 DNA reads TGTGCCAGCAGCTCGAACCCGGGAGTACATGGCTACACCTTC. This gives the protein CASSSNPGVHGYTF.

In its sample, this clonotype was seen a few times. The CDR3 is CATSPGLASFNEQFF. The DNA of the CDR3 is TGTGCCACCAGTCCGGGACTAGCGAGTTTCAATGAGCAGTTCTTC. This sequence joins TRBV24-1 and TRBJ2-1; TRBD2 matches 10 bases. The V and J ends lost 6 bases and 6 bases, in that order; junction bases with no gene match: 7. CDR1 and CDR2 (germline): KGHDR, SFDVKD. This CDR3 region has 15 residues.

This clonotype was seen at least ten times. The chain employs TRBV11-1 and TRBJ1-2, with TRBD1 matching 7 bases. Unmatched junction bases numbered 2, after V lost 4 bases and J lost 0 bases. The CDR3 covers 14 residues. Germline V gene data show CDR1 as SGHAT and CDR2 as FQDESV (reference sequence). The CDR3 loop is CASSWDSTNYGYTF. In DNA, the CDR3 is TGTGCCAGCAGCTGGGACAGTACTAACTATGGCTACACCTTC.

This clonotype was seen ten or more times. The chain is built from TRBV10-3 and TRBJ1-1; D gene ambiguous. Germline loops: CDR1 ENHRY, CDR2 SYGVKD. V lost 3 bases, J lost 2 bases, and 7 bases lay in between. CDR3 length equals 13 residues. The CDR3 nucleotides read TGTGCCATCAGTGATTCCCTTAACACTGAAGCTTTCTTT. Its translation is CAISDSLNTEAFF.

This clonotype has at least ten counts. The rearrangement joins TRBV15 to TRBJ2-1; D remains ambiguous. The CDR3 is 12 amino acids. V was cut by 0 bases and J by 6 bases, with 3 bases left in between. Germline values: CDR1 LNHNV, CDR2 YYDKDF (reference sequence). CDR3 DNA: TGTGCCACCAGCAGAGATCCCAATGAGCAGTTCTTC. Translated: CATSRDPNEQFF. The variable domain in full, with the rest retrieved from reference TRBV15 and TRBJ2-1, is DAMVIQNPRYQVTQFGKPVTLSCSQTLNHNVMYWYQQKSSQAPKLLFHYYDKDFNNEADTPDNFQSRRPNTSFCFLDIRSPGLGDTAMYLCATSRDPNEQFFGPGTRLTVL.

This clonotype was detected many times. The chain recombines TRBV6-1 with TRBJ1-5; tentatively, D is TRBD1 (5 bases). Per germline, CDR1 MNHNS and CDR2 SASEGT. CDR3 length: 15 residues. V shed 5 bases and J shed 5 bases, with 16 bases lying between them. CDR3 sequence: CASSWGSGGDQPQHF. DNA for the CDR3: TGTGCCAGCAGTTGGGGCTCGGGCGGCGATCAGCCCCAGCATTTT.

Concerning this clonotype: A junction end diverges from the germline sequence, so it may reflect a read error. CDR3 sequence (DNA): TGTGCCACGAGTGATCAGCGGGAGCCAAATACGCAGTATTTT. It encodes CATSDQREPNTQYF. The chain recombines TRBV24-1 with TRBJ2-3; 8 bases agree with TRBD2. The length of the CDR3 is 14 residues. Germline-derived CDR1 and CDR2 are KGHDR and SFDVKD.

This clonotype was counted many times. J is TRBJ2-7 and V is TRBV11-2; 7 nucleotides line up with TRBD1. Trimming at V came to 4 bases and at J to 4 bases, leaving 13 bases not matched to a gene. Germline assignment: CDR1 SGHAT and CDR2 FQNNGV. The CDR3 is 16 residues long. The DNA for the CDR3 is TGTGCCAGCAGCTGGCCGACAGGGAAAGTGGGTTACGAGCAGTACTTC. The encoded protein is CASSWPTGKVGYEQYF.

This chain connects TRBV29-1 to TRBJ2-2; TRBD1 agrees at 11 bases. CDR1 and CDR2 (germline): SQVTM, ANQGSEA. This CDR3 is 17 amino acids long. V dropped 2 bases and J dropped 7; count of bases not matched to a gene: 12. This CDR3 is CSVESPTDRGPIGELFF. CDR3 in DNA: TGCAGCGTTGAATCGCCAACGGACAGGGGGCCCATCGGGGAGCTGTTTTTT.

This clonotype was seen many times. This chain joins TRBV5-6 and TRBJ2-1; TRBD1 might be the D (6 bases). Germline CDR1 reads SGHDT; CDR2 reads YYEEEE. This CDR3 is 16 amino acids long. Trimming stripped 0 bases from V and 1 base from J, with 11 bases between. CDR3 coding DNA: TGTGCCAGCAGCTTGGGCGACAGGCTATCCTACAATGAGCAGTTCTTC. It translates to CASSLGDRLSYNEQFF.

This clonotype was detected ten times or more. The chain combines TRBV3-1 with TRBJ2-7; no clear D. Trimming shortened V by 4 bases and J by 0 bases, and 10 bases separated the two germline ends. The CDR3 runs 14 residues. Germline-derived CDR1 and CDR2 are LGHDT and YNNKEL (reference sequence). CDR3 in DNA: TGTGCCAGCAGCCGTGGCTCAGTCTCCTACGAGCAGTACTTC. Translating gives CASSRGSVSYEQYF.

As to this clonotype: This clone may be a read error of a much larger clone one base away. Because the CDR3's place on the DNA is in doubt, the DNA is left out and the CDR3 is given as listed by TCRdb. The chain employs TRBV7-9 and TRBJ2-2; no check of the table's D call, TRBD2, against the DNA was made. The germline V gene has CDR1 SEHNR and CDR2 FQNEAQ (reference sequence). From its first to its last residue, the CDR3 has 17 amino acids. The CDR3 spells CASTSWAGGSLDGELSF.

The V gene is TRBV2, the J gene TRBJ1-6; weak D call: TRBD1 (5 bases). The CDR3 contains 15 residues. Germline CDR1 is SNHLY and CDR2 is FYNNEI. V was clipped by 6 bases and J by 11 bases, with 20 bases between them. CDR3 DNA: TGTGCCAGCAGCGAGGGACTGGGGGTCGGTGCACCCCTCCACTTT. Amino acids: CASSEGLGVGAPLHF.

The chain combines TRBV20-1 with TRBJ1-5; D is unclear. Per the germline V gene, CDR1 is DFQATT and CDR2 is SNEGSKA (reference sequence). Between the trimmed V and J ends, which lost 0 bases and 2 bases, there was a span of 11 bases. CDR3 length: 15 amino acids. CDR3 nucleotide sequence: TGCAGTGCTAGAGAGGGTCAGGCCGGCAATCAGCCCCAGCATTTT. It specifies CSAREGQAGNQPQHF.

This clonotype was picked up many times. The V and J genes are TRBV7-8 and TRBJ2-1; D uncertain. Germline CDR1 SGHVS, CDR2 FQNEAQ. The V end was cut by 4 bases, the J end by 5 bases, with 9 bases between. CDR3 length: 13 residues. CDR3 nucleotides: TGTGCCAGCAGCTCCCAATTTAACAATGAGCAGTTCTTC. This gives the protein CASSSQFNNEQFF.

The V gene is TRBV5-6, the J gene TRBJ1-1; 7 bases align to TRBD1. The CDR3 length is 17 residues. Germline V gene lookup returns CDR1 SGHDT and CDR2 YYEEEE. V lost 5 bases to trimming and J lost 3 bases; unmatched junction nucleotides: 16. The CDR3: CASREGAGTDFYTEAFF. CDR3 in DNA: TGTGCCAGCAGAGAGGGGGCCGGGACAGACTTTTACACTGAAGCTTTCTTT.